This entry lists 18 T cell receptor beta chains sequenced from one sample in a study of T cell responses to AZD1222 COVID-19 vaccine. TCRdb keeps only in-frame clones here, not all; method: immunoSEQ multiplex PCR. The sample holds about 70,000 clones, about 83% seen once. Specimen: peripheral blood, collected 28 days after the second AZD1222 dose. Every receptor here comes from an adult who received the AZD1222 COVID-19 vaccine.

This clone has only a few counts. The gene calls are TRBV4-1 and TRBJ2-4; D is unresolved. The CDR3 is 15 amino acids. Germline-derived CDR1 and CDR2 are MGHRA and YSYEKL. The V and J ends lost 1 base and 3 bases respectively, with 10 bases between them. The CDR3 region is CASSQGLIGKNIQYF. CDR3 bases: TGCGCCAGCAGCCAAGGGCTTATTGGCAAAAACATTCAGTACTTC.

The rearrangement joins TRBV11-2 to TRBJ1-5; D gene uncertain. V was cut by 0 bases and J by 4 bases, with 4 bases left in between. The V gene's germline CDR1 is SGHAT and CDR2 FQNNGV. CDR3 size: 13 residues. CDR3 protein: CASSLDGNQPQHF. CDR3 nucleotide sequence: TGTGCCAGCAGCTTAGATGGAAATCAGCCCCAGCATTTT.

This CDR3 is CASSPRQVSAQHF. CDR3 coding DNA: TGTGCCAGCAGCCCCAGACAGGTTTCAGCCCAGCATTTT. The chain combines TRBV7-2 with TRBJ1-5, with TRBD1 as a possible D gene (6 bases). Between the trimmed V and J ends, which lost 5 bases and 11 bases, there was a span of 16 bases. The germline V gene has CDR1 SGHTA and CDR2 FQGNSA. This CDR3 is built from 13 residues.

This chain joins TRBV11-2 and TRBJ1-1; tentative D call: TRBD1 (5 bases). The V gene lost 2 bases and the J gene lost 4 bases, with 11 bases spanning the gap. This CDR3 is built from 14 residues. Germline V gives CDR1 SGHAT, CDR2 FQNNGV. The CDR3 nucleotides read TGTGCCAGCAGCTTAACGGGACGGACCACTGAAGCTTTCTTT. Translated, it gives CASSLTGRTTEAFF.

V gene TRBV7-2 combines with J gene TRBJ2-1, with a possible D match to TRBD2 (6 bases). In germline, CDR1 is SGHTA, CDR2 FQGNSA. The CDR3 is made up of 13 amino acids. The V end lost 4 bases, the J end lost 9 bases, and 13 bases lay between the germline ends. The CDR3 sequence is CASSWGLNGEQFF. For the CDR3, the DNA is TGTGCCAGCAGCTGGGGACTTAATGGTGAGCAGTTCTTC.

This clone was counted between two and nine times. V usage is TRBV3-1 (or the pseudogene TRBV3-2) and J usage is TRBJ1-1; D is ambiguous. The CDR3 contains 14 residues. Trimming left V 4 bases short and J 3 bases short, with 12 bases between. Germline-derived CDR1 and CDR2 are LGHDT and YNNKEL (reference sequence). The CDR3 bases are TGTGCCAGCAGCCTTTCTAGTGGGGACACTGAAGCTTTCTTT. Protein product: CASSLSSGDTEAFF.

The rearrangement joins TRBV27 to TRBJ1-5; TRBD1 is a possible D gene (5 bases). The V end lost 7 bases, the J end lost 4 bases, and 14 bases lay between the germline ends. This CDR3 is built from 14 residues. Per the germline V gene, CDR1 is MNHEY and CDR2 is SMNVEV (reference sequence). The chain's CDR3 is CASTPSGANQPQHF. DNA for the CDR3: TGTGCCAGCACCCCTTCCGGGGCGAATCAGCCCCAGCATTTT.

This rearrangement joins TRBV7-8 to TRBJ1-1; D is ambiguous. This CDR3 is 14 amino acids long. Germline CDR1 and CDR2: SGHVS and FQNEAQ. V lost 1 base, J lost 1 base, and 7 bases lay in between. Here the CDR3 reads CASSLVLANTEAFF. The CDR3 DNA is TGTGCCAGCAGCTTAGTACTGGCGAACACTGAAGCTTTCTTT.

CDR3 amino acids: CASSVAGRTPTRDEQFF. The CDR3 DNA sequence: TGTGCCAGCAGCGTAGCGGGTAGGACCCCGACTAGAGATGAGCAGTTCTTC. The chain employs TRBV9 and TRBJ2-1; D possibly corresponds to TRBD2 (6 bases). The CDR3 spans 17 residues. Germline lookup yields CDR1 SGDLS and CDR2 YYNGEE. V was trimmed by 0 bases and J by 8 bases, leaving 21 bases between them. Full variable domain (remainder filled in from reference TRBV9 and TRBJ2-1): DSGVTQTPKHLITATGQRVTLRCSPRSGDLSVYWYQQSLDQGLQFLIQYYNGEERAKGNILERFSAQQFPDLHSELNLSSLELGDSALYFCASSVAGRTPTRDEQFFGPGTRLTVL.

This chain joins TRBV7-9 and TRBJ1-2; 8 bases are shared with TRBD1. After removal of 5 bases from V and 4 bases from J, the junction contained 12 bases not matched to a gene. Germline V gives CDR1 SEHNR, CDR2 FQNEAQ (reference sequence). The CDR3 runs 16 residues. The CDR3 loop is CASSVSGGQVVYGYTF. The CDR3 DNA follows: TGTGCCAGCAGCGTTAGTGGGGGACAGGTGGTCTATGGCTACACCTTC.

V and J are TRBV5-1 and TRBJ1-5; TRBD1 is a possible D gene (5 bases). The germline V and J ends were trimmed by 1 base and 6 bases, with 11 bases remaining between them. The germline gives CDR1 SGHRS, CDR2 YFSETQ. The CDR3 has 14 residues. For the CDR3, the DNA is TGCGCCAGCAGCTTGACCCAGGGAGGTCAGCCCCAGCATTTT. Its translation is CASSLTQGGQPQHF.

This clone was detected only once. This rearrangement joins TRBV10-3 to TRBJ1-3; 8 bases map to TRBD1. Germline assignment: CDR1 ENHRY and CDR2 SYGVKD. The CDR3 sequence is 16 residues long. Trimming removed 5 bases from V and 0 bases from J; junction bases left unmatched: 6. The CDR3 sequence is CAISRQGTDSGNTIYF. Written as DNA, the CDR3 is TGTGCCATCAGTCGACAGGGGACTGACTCTGGAAACACCATATATTTT.

The chain couples TRBV9 to TRBJ2-1; 10 bases map to TRBD2. After removal of 4 bases from V and 10 bases from J, the junction contained 11 bases not matched to a gene. The CDR3 is made up of 15 amino acids. The V gene's germline CDR1 is SGDLS and CDR2 YYNGEE. The CDR3 DNA sequence: TGTGCCAGCAGCCCCCAGCGGGGGGGCCCCAAGGAGCAGTTCTTC. Its protein is CASSPQRGGPKEQFF.

The rearrangement links TRBV7-6 to TRBJ2-7, with 7 bases identical to TRBD2. J gave up 7 bases and V 5 bases, and 5 bases lay outside the gene matches. The CDR3 contains 12 residues. CDR1 and CDR2 from the germline V gene are SGHVS and FNYEAQ. CDR3 bases: TGTGCCAGCAGCACCAGAGCGGGGGAGCAGTACTTC. It encodes CASSTRAGEQYF.

The V gene is TRBV4-2, the J gene TRBJ1-6, with 9 bases identical to TRBD1. Germline CDR1 and CDR2: LGHNA and YNFKEQ. CDR3 length: 20 residues. With 7 bases clipped from V and 7 bases from J, the junction kept 23 bases outside the gene matches. The CDR3 spells CASTPERTGQGELGNSPLHF. The DNA of the CDR3 is TGTGCCAGCACCCCAGAAAGAACGGGACAGGGCGAGCTGGGCAATTCACCCCTCCACTTT.

This clone has only one observation. The V and J genes are TRBV24-1 and TRBJ1-1; 9 nucleotides align to TRBD1. The trim removed 7 bases at V and 0 bases at J, leaving 8 bases unmatched. CDR1 and CDR2 from the germline V gene are KGHDR and SFDVKD. The CDR3 runs to 16 residues. The CDR3 DNA reads TGTGCCACCAGCCTCGGGGACAGGGTCATGAACACTGAAGCTTTCTTT. It codes for CATSLGDRVMNTEAFF.

The chain employs TRBV5-4 and TRBJ1-2; no clear D gene. The length of the CDR3 is 14 residues. V was trimmed by 0 bases and J by 4 bases, leaving 10 bases between them. Germline CDR1 SGHNT, CDR2 YYREEE (reference sequence). The CDR3 DNA is TGTGCCAGCAGCTTGGGGACCCGGGGCTATGGCTACACCTTC. It is translated as CASSLGTRGYGYTF.

V usage is TRBV4-2 and J usage is TRBJ2-5, with D perhaps assigned TRBD1 or TRBD2 (5 bases each). V was clipped by 4 bases and J by 1 base, with 7 bases between them. The CDR3 loop spans 13 amino acids. Germline V CDR1 and CDR2: LGHNA, YNFKEQ. The CDR3 DNA reads as TGTGCCAGCAGCCTCGGGACCCAAGAGACCCAGTACTTC. Its translation: CASSLGTQETQYF.